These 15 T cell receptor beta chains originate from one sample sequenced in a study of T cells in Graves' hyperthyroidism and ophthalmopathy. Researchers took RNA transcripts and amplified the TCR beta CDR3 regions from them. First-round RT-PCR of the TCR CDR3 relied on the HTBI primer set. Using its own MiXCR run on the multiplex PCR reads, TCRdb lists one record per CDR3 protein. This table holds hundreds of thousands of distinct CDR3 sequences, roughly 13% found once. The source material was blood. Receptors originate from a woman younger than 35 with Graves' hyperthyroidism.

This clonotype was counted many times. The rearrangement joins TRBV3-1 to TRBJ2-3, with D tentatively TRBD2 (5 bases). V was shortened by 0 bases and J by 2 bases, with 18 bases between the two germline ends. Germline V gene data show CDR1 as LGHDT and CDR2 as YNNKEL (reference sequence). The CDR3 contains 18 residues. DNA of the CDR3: TGTGCCAGCAGCCAAGATCTTGTGCGGGTCCGCCTCACAGATACGCAGTATTTT. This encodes CASSQDLVRVRLTDTQYF.

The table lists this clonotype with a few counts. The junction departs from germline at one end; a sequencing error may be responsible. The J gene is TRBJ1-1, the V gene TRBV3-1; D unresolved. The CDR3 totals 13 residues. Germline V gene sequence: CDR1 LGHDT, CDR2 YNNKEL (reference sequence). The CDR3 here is CASGQTENTEAFF. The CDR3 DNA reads TGTGCCAGCGGCCAAACGGAGAACACTGAAGCTTTCTTT.

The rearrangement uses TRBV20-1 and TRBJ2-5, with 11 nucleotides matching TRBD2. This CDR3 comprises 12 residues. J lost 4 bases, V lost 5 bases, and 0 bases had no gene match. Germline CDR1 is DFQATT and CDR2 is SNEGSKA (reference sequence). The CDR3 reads CSAGTSGETQYF. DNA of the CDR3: TGCAGTGCTGGGACTAGCGGAGAGACCCAGTACTTC.

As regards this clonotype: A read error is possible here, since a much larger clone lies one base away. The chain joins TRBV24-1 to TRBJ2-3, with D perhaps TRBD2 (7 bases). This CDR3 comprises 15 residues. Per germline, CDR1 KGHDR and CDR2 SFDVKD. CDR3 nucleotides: TGTGCCGCCAGTGTGGCGGGGGCTGCAACAGATACGCAGTATTTT. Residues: CAASVAGAATDTQYF.

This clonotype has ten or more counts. CDR3 in DNA: TGTGCCAGCAGTCAGCTATCCGAGCAGTACTTC. Residues: CASSQLSEQYF. The rearrangement links TRBV28 to TRBJ2-7, with D unclear. Trimming removed 5 bases at V and 6 bases at J, with 8 bases between. This CDR3 spans 11 amino acids. The V gene's germline CDR1 is MDHEN and CDR2 SYDVKM.

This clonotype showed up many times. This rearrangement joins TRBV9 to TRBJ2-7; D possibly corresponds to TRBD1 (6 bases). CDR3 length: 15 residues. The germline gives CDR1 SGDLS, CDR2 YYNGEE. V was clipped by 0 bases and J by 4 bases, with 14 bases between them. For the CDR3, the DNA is TGTGCCAGCAGCGTAGGTTGGACAGAGCCTTACGAGCAGTACTTC. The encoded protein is CASSVGWTEPYEQYF.

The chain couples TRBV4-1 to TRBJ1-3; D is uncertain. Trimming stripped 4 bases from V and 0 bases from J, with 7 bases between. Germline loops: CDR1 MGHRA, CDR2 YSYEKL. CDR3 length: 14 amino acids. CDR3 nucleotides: TGCGCCAGCAGCCCTAGCATCTCTGGAAACACCATATATTTT. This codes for CASSPSISGNTIYF.

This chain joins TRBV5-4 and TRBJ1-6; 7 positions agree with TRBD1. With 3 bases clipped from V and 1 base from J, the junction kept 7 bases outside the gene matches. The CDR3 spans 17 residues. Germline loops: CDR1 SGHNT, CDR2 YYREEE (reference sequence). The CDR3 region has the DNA TGTGCCAGCAGCTGGAACAGGGGCATATCCTATAATTCACCCCTCCACTTT. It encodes CASSWNRGISYNSPLHF. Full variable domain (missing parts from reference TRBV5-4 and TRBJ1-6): ETGVTQSPTHLIKTRGQQVTLRCSSQSGHNTVSWYQQALGQGPQFIFQYYREEENGRGNFPPRFSGLQFPNYSSELNVNALELDDSALYLCASSWNRGISYNSPLHFGNGTRLTVT.

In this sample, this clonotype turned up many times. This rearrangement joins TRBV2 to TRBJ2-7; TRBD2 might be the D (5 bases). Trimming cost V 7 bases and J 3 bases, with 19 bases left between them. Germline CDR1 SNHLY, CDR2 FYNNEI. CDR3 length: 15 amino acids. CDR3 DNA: TGTGCCAGCACCTTCGACTTGCACCGGGACTACGAGCAGTACTTC. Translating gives CASTFDLHRDYEQYF.

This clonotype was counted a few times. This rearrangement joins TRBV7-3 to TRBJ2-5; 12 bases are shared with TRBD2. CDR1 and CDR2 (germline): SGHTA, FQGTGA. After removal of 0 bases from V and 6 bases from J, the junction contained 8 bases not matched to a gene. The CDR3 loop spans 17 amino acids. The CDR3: CASSLTGASGREKTQYF. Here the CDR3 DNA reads TGTGCCAGCAGCTTAACAGGGGCTAGCGGGAGGGAAAAGACCCAGTACTTC.

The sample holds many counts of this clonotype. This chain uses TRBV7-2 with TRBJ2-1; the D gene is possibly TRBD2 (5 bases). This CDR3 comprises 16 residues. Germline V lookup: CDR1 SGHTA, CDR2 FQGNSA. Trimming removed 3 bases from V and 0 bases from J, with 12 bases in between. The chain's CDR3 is CASSFASLSSYNEQFF. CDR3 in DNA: TGTGCCAGCAGCTTTGCTAGCTTAAGCTCCTACAATGAGCAGTTCTTC.

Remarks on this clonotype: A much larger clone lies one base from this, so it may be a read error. The CDR3 nucleotides are TGCAGTGCTAGAGCTAGCGGGAGGATTAACACCGGGGAGCTGTCTTTT. It is translated as CSARASGRINTGELSF. The gene calls are TRBV20-1 and TRBJ2-2; TRBD2 matches 11 bases. CDR1 DFQATT and CDR2 SNEGSKA come from the germline V gene (reference sequence). CDR3 size: 16 residues.

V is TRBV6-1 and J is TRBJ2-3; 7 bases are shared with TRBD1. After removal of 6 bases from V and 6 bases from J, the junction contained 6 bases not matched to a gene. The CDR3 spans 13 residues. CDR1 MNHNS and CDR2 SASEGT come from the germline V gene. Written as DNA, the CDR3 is TGTGCCAGCAGGTCCGAGGGGGCTGATACGCAGTATTTT. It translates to CASRSEGADTQYF.

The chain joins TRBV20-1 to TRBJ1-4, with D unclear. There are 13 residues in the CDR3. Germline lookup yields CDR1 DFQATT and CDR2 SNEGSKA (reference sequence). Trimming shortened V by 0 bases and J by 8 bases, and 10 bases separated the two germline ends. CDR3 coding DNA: TGCAGTGCTAGAGATAATAACGGAGAAAAACTGTTTTTT. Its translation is CSARDNNGEKLFF.

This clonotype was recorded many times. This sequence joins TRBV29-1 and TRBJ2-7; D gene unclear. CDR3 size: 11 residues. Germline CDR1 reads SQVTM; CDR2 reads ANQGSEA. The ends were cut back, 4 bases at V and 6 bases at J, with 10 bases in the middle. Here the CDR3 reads CSVVLVGEQYF. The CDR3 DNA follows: TGCAGCGTTGTCCTGGTAGGCGAGCAGTACTTC.